This T cell receptor beta chain is drawn from a study of vaccination effects on CD4 cells after COVID-19. The study, taken as a whole, reports: Clonal contraction was marked in infection- and vaccine-induced clones late after vaccination.

Profiled with immunoSEQ multiplex PCR; TCRdb holds only in-frame clones, not every one. Of about 45,000 clones listed, roughly 72% are singletons. Of note for this clone: Its antigen is unidentified.

Isolating CD4+ T cells followed 9 to 11 days of culture. As their vaccination, participants received two doses of either BNT162b2 or mRNA-1273. Days 3 and 7 were when half the medium was replaced with IL-2 medium. V was shortened by 0 bases and J by 5 bases, with 14 bases between the two germline ends. This CDR3 contains 15 residues. Germline loops: CDR1 SGDLS, CDR2 YYNGEE. The sequenced sample was CD4+ T cells from PBMCs cultured without peptide, obtained after COVID-19 vaccination. The receptor was isolated from a human donor who received a COVID-19 vaccine. V and J are TRBV9 and TRBJ1-1, with D possibly being TRBD1 (5 bases). The CDR3 DNA sequence: TGTGCCAGCAGCGTAGGTCCAGGGCTTTCTACTGAAGCTTTCTTT. Protein: CASSVGPGLSTEAFF.